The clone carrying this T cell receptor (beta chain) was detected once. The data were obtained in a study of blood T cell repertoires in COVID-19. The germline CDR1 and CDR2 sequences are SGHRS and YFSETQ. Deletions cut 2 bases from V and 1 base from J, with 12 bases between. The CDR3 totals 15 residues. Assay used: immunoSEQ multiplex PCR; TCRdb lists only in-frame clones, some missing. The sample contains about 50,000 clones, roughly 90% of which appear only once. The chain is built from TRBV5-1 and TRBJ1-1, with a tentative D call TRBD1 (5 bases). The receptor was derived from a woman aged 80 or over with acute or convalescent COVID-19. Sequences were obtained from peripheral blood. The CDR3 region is CASSFSDIRNTEAFF. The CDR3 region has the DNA TGCGCCAGCAGCTTCTCGGACATAAGGAACACTGAAGCTTTCTTT.